These 7 T cell receptor beta chains originate from one sample sequenced in a study of OX40 agonist ivuxolimab in advanced cancers. The data were produced by immunoSEQ multiplex PCR, yet TCRdb's version contains in-frame clones alone and is incomplete. The repertoire holds 42,000 or so clones, with 75% to 85% as singletons. The specimen comprised CD4+ or CD8+ T cells sorted from blood, sampled in a trial of the OX40 agonist ivuxolimab. The receptors come from an adult with an advanced solid tumor such as melanoma, head and neck, liver or kidney cancer.

This rearrangement joins TRBV7-2 to TRBJ1-2; 7 positions agree with TRBD1. The trim removed 2 bases at V and 5 bases at J, leaving 8 bases unmatched. CDR1 and CDR2 (germline): SGHTA, FQGNSA. The CDR3 spans 15 residues. The CDR3 DNA is TGTGCCAGCAGCTTAAATAGGGGACAGCAATATGGCTACACCTTC. The encoded protein is CASSLNRGQQYGYTF.

This clone was detected only a few times. The rearrangement uses TRBV7-9 and TRBJ1-4; the match to TRBD1 covers 8 bases. In germline, CDR1 is SEHNR, CDR2 FQNEAQ (reference sequence). V trimming: 4 bases; J trimming: 6 bases; junction bases outside the gene matches: 10. This CDR3 spans 16 amino acids. This CDR3 reads CASSSSGQGRDEKLFF. The CDR3 nucleotides are TGTGCCAGCAGCTCCTCAGGACAGGGAAGAGATGAAAAACTGTTTTTT. Combining the CDR3 with reference TRBV7-9 and TRBJ1-4 gives the whole variable domain DTGVSQNPRHKITKRGQNVTFRCDPISEHNRLYWYRQTLGQGPEFLTYFQNEAQLEKSRLLSDRFSAERPKGSFSTLEIQRTEQGDSAMYLCASSSSGQGRDEKLFFGSGTQLSVL.

This clone was counted between two and nine times. The gene calls are TRBV18 and TRBJ2-1; no clear D. Trimming pared 2 bases from V and 4 bases from J, leaving 9 bases between. The CDR3 runs to 14 residues. From germline, CDR1 is KGHSH and CDR2 LQKENI. CDR3 DNA sequence: TGTGCCAGCTCACCAAATCTAGATTACAATGAGCAGTTCTTC. This codes for CASSPNLDYNEQFF. The variable domain in full, completed from reference TRBV18 and TRBJ2-1, reads NAGVMQNPRHLVRRRGQEARLRCSPMKGHSHVYWYRQLPEEGLKFMVYLQKENIIDESGMPKERFSAEFPKEGPSILRIQQVVRGDSAAYFCASSPNLDYNEQFFGPGTRLTVL.

This clone was found once. This chain connects TRBV9 to TRBJ2-1, with TRBD2 matching 9 bases. The CDR3 contains 14 residues. Looked up from germline, CDR1 is SGDLS and CDR2 is YYNGEE. The V gene end was trimmed by 1 base and the J gene end by 9 bases; junction bases not matched to a gene: 5. CDR3 DNA sequence: TGTGCCAGCAGCGTAATAGCGGGAGCAGTTGAGCAGTTCTTC. It yields the protein CASSVIAGAVEQFF.

This sequence joins TRBV5-1 and TRBJ2-5; D may be TRBD1 or TRBD2 (6 bases each). Germline lookup yields CDR1 SGHRS and CDR2 YFSETQ. This CDR3 is 16 amino acids long. The V gene lost 0 bases and the J gene lost 10 bases, with 22 bases spanning the gap. For the CDR3, the DNA is TGCGCCAGCAGCTTGGAGGGGGGACCCCTGGGAATAGTCCAGTACTTC. Amino acids: CASSLEGGPLGIVQYF.

This rearrangement joins TRBV19 to TRBJ1-3; a possible D gene is TRBD1 (5 bases). Germline CDR1 is LNHDA and CDR2 is SQIVND (reference sequence). This CDR3 spans 17 amino acids. Trimming cost V 9 bases and J 2 bases, with 23 bases left between them. CDR3 amino acids: CASNSALSGSAGNTIYF. In nucleotides, the CDR3 is TGTGCCAGCAACTCCGCCCTATCAGGGTCCGCTGGAAACACCATATATTTT.

The V and J genes are TRBV11-3 and TRBJ2-6, with D possibly TRBD1 on 6 matching bases. This CDR3 spans 19 amino acids. Germline CDR1 and CDR2: SGHNT and YENEEA. V shed 0 bases and J shed 0 bases, with 15 bases lying between them. The CDR3 region has the DNA TGTGCCAGCAGCTTAGATCTGGACAGCCTAAGCTCTGGGGCCAACGTCCTGACTTTC. Its protein is CASSLDLDSLSSGANVLTF.